The 22 T cell receptor beta chains below were found in one sample sequenced in a study of T cell clonotyping in hematopoietic cell transplantation. Time point given: recipient sample about 28 days before transplant, after cytoreduction. Generated by immunoSEQ multiplex PCR, the TCRdb table keeps only in-frame clones and is missing some. The top ten hold 24% of the sample, which has approximately 26,000 clones, 80% to 90% seen once. Sequences were derived from peripheral blood mononuclear cells, sampled before stem cell transplant. The receptors here all came from a woman aged 60-70 years with acute myeloid leukemia. Some clones in this sample may be carry-over from other donors' samples.

The chain has TRBV5-4 and TRBJ1-4; the D gene is possibly TRBD1 (5 bases). V was clipped by 4 bases and J by 7 bases, with 11 bases between them. This CDR3 spans 13 amino acids. Germline V gives CDR1 SGHNT, CDR2 YYREEE (reference sequence). The CDR3 reads CASSQDNFEKLFF. DNA for the CDR3: TGTGCCAGCAGCCAGGACAATTTTGAAAAACTGTTTTTT.

The rearrangement uses TRBV4-3 and TRBJ2-7; TRBD2 matches at 9 bases. CDR1 LGHNA and CDR2 YSLEER come from the germline V gene. Germline trimming cut 1 base from V and 2 bases from J; bases unmatched to any gene: 6. The length of the CDR3 is 16 residues. The CDR3 coding sequence is TGCGCCAGCAGCCAAGTAACTAGCGGGCCGACCTACGAGCAGTACTTC. This gives the protein CASSQVTSGPTYEQYF.

The gene calls are TRBV2 and TRBJ2-7, with D perhaps TRBD1 (6 bases). V was clipped by 7 bases and J by 1 base, with 11 bases between them. Looked up from germline, CDR1 is SNHLY and CDR2 is FYNNEI. This CDR3 has 13 residues. In DNA form, the CDR3 reads TGTGCCAGCAATCGACAGGATTCCTACGAGCAGTACTTC. It is translated as CASNRQDSYEQYF.

This clone was seen more than once but under ten times. The CDR3 spells CASSLPLRLAGEGETQYF. The CDR3 coding sequence is TGTGCCAGCAGCTTACCCCTACGACTAGCGGGGGAAGGGGAGACCCAGTACTTC. This chain joins TRBV7-9 and TRBJ2-5, with 12 bases matching TRBD2. V lost 2 bases and J lost 5; bases outside the gene matches: 12. CDR3 length: 18 residues. Germline CDR1 is SEHNR and CDR2 is FQNEAQ (reference sequence).

The chain couples TRBV10-3 to TRBJ1-5, with D hard to call. V was pared by 2 bases and J by 7 bases, with 6 bases between. The CDR3 loop spans 12 amino acids. In germline, CDR1 is ENHRY, CDR2 SYGVKD. The CDR3 bases are TGTGCCATCAGTGAGGTGGAACAGCCCCAGCATTTT. Amino acid sequence: CAISEVEQPQHF.

CDR3: CASSPDRVEGKLQPQHF. In DNA form, the CDR3 reads TGTGCCAGTAGCCCGGACAGGGTGGAAGGGAAATTGCAGCCCCAGCATTTT. This rearrangement joins TRBV19 to TRBJ1-5, with TRBD1 identical over 8 bases. The germline V gene encodes CDR1 LNHDA and CDR2 SQIVND (reference sequence). Germline trimming cut 6 bases from V and 7 bases from J; bases unmatched to any gene: 17. This CDR3 region has 17 residues.

The gene calls are TRBV27 and TRBJ2-7; the match to TRBD2 covers 7 bases. The CDR3 is 16 amino acids. CDR1 MNHEY and CDR2 SMNVEV come from the germline V gene (reference sequence). The J segment lost 3 bases and the V segment lost 2 bases, leaving 10 bases of the junction unmatched. For the CDR3, the DNA is TGTGCCAGCAGTTTACACGCGGGACTACGGGACTACGAGCAGTACTTC. Protein sequence: CASSLHAGLRDYEQYF.

About this clone itself: The junction does not match germline at one end; this may be a read error. This sequence joins TRBV7-7 and TRBJ2-2; D call uncertain. There are 14 residues in the CDR3. Germline CDR1 reads SSHAT; CDR2 reads FNYEAQ (reference sequence). The CDR3 DNA sequence: TGTGCTAGCAGCTTAGTTGGGAACACCGGGGAGCTGTTTTTT. Translated: CASSLVGNTGELFF.

J is TRBJ1-5 and V is TRBV27; 9 bases fit TRBD1. The CDR3 length is 15 residues. Germline V gene sequence: CDR1 MNHEY, CDR2 SMNVEV (reference sequence). Trimming removed 5 bases from V and 4 bases from J; junction bases left unmatched: 6. The CDR3 nucleotides are TGTGCCAGCAGTCCGGCCGGGACAGGGAATCAGCCCCAGCATTTT. Residues: CASSPAGTGNQPQHF.

This sequence joins TRBV7-9 and TRBJ2-7; tentatively, D is TRBD2 (6 bases). The CDR3 runs 16 residues. CDR1 is SEHNR, CDR2 FQNEAQ, per germline (reference sequence). V lost 0 bases and J lost 2, with 14 bases in between. The CDR3 protein is CASSLASPGGPYEQYF. In nucleotides, the CDR3 is TGTGCCAGCAGCTTAGCATCCCCCGGGGGACCCTACGAGCAGTACTTC.

This chain uses TRBV28 with TRBJ2-4, with 7 bases lining up with TRBD1. Unmatched junction bases numbered 11, after V lost 5 bases and J lost 7 bases. The germline V gene has CDR1 MDHEN and CDR2 SYDVKM. CDR3 length equals 15 residues. The CDR3 loop is CASSGAEGQTNIQYF. CDR3 sequence (DNA): TGTGCCAGCAGTGGGGCTGAGGGACAGACGAACATTCAGTACTTC.

The chain combines TRBV7-2 with TRBJ2-6; D is uncertain. The CDR3 totals 14 residues. The V end lost 6 bases, the J end lost 0 bases, and 6 bases lay between the germline ends. Germline assignment: CDR1 SGHTA and CDR2 FQGNSA. CDR3 protein: CASRPNSGANVLTF. Here the CDR3 DNA reads TGTGCCAGCAGGCCTAACTCTGGGGCCAACGTCCTGACTTTC.

As to this clone: The junction departs from the called germline gene at one end, perhaps through a read error. The chain is built from TRBV7-7 and TRBJ2-1, with 7 bases lining up with TRBD2. CDR3 length equals 17 residues. CDR1 SSHAT and CDR2 FNYEAQ come from the germline V gene (reference sequence). CDR3 amino acids: CASSLAALATSYNEQFF. CDR3 nucleotides: TGTGCTAGCAGCTTAGCTGCACTAGCGACCTCCTACAATGAGCAGTTCTTC.

The chain links TRBV2 to TRBJ2-5, with TRBD2 identical over 8 bases. V gave up 3 bases and J gave up 6 bases; unmatched junction bases: 6. Germline assignment: CDR1 SNHLY and CDR2 FYNNEI. The CDR3 has 14 amino acids. The CDR3 sequence is CASSEPTSGQTQYF. For the CDR3, the DNA is TGTGCCAGCAGTGAGCCTACTAGCGGTCAGACCCAGTACTTC.

V gene TRBV5-8 combines with J gene TRBJ2-4; 12 bases are shared with TRBD2. Germline CDR1 reads SGHTS; CDR2 reads YDEGEE. The CDR3 runs to 16 residues. J was trimmed by 8 bases and V by 0 bases; bases with no gene match: 6. For the CDR3, the DNA is TGTGCCAGCAGCTTGGTCCTGACTAGCGGGAGACACATTCAGTACTTC. Protein product: CASSLVLTSGRHIQYF.

The chain couples TRBV27 to TRBJ2-2; D is unclear. The CDR3 loop spans 13 amino acids. V gave up 2 bases and J gave up 9 bases, with 10 bases separating them. Germline CDR1 and CDR2: MNHEY and SMNVEV (reference sequence). CDR3 in amino acids: CASSLEADRELFF. As DNA, the CDR3 is TGTGCCAGCAGTTTAGAGGCTGACCGGGAGCTGTTTTTT.

J is TRBJ2-2 and V is TRBV6-4; D remains ambiguous. CDR3 length: 11 residues. Germline V gives CDR1 MRHNA, CDR2 SNTAGT. Deletions cut 4 bases from V and 4 bases from J, with 1 base between. The CDR3 nucleotides are TGTGCCAGCAGTGTCACCGGGGAGCTGTTTTTT. This codes for CASSVTGELFF.

This CDR3 is CASSGQGALGGEQFF. CDR3 sequence (DNA): TGTGCCAGCAGTGGTCAGGGGGCCCTTGGGGGCGAGCAGTTCTTC. The V call is TRBV2, the J call TRBJ2-1, with 8 bases lining up with TRBD1. Trimming took 4 bases from V and 10 from J; bases not matched to a gene: 12. This CDR3 is built from 15 residues. Germline lookup yields CDR1 SNHLY and CDR2 FYNNEI.

This clone was counted a few times. The V call is TRBV2, the J call TRBJ2-7; TRBD1 aligns across 8 bases. The junction had 5 bases not matched to a gene; V was cut back by 8 bases and J by 2 bases. CDR1 SNHLY and CDR2 FYNNEI come from the germline V gene. This CDR3 spans 13 amino acids. CDR3 loop: CASGVDRAYEQYF. CDR3 in DNA: TGTGCCAGCGGGGTGGACAGGGCCTACGAGCAGTACTTC.

This chain uses TRBV7-2 with TRBJ2-1; either TRBD1 or TRBD2 may supply D (5 bases each). Trimming cost V 6 bases and J 7 bases, with 13 bases left between them. The germline gives CDR1 SGHTA, CDR2 FQGNSA. The CDR3 extends over 13 amino acids. The CDR3 nucleotides are TGTGCCAGCAGTCTCAGGTGGGGGAATGAGCAGTTCTTC. This encodes CASSLRWGNEQFF.

V usage is TRBV4-1 and J usage is TRBJ2-1; 7 bases line up with TRBD2. V shed 3 bases and J 5 bases; nucleotides not matched to a gene: 7. Germline CDR1 is MGHRA and CDR2 is YSYEKL. The length of the CDR3 is 15 residues. The CDR3 DNA is TGCGCCAGCAGCCAGAGGACTAGACCCGACAATGAGCAGTTCTTC. It translates to CASSQRTRPDNEQFF.

J is TRBJ1-2 and V is TRBV10-3; the D gene is possibly TRBD1 (6 bases). With 2 bases removed from V and 6 bases from J, the gap between germline ends came to 10 bases. Germline V gene lookup returns CDR1 ENHRY and CDR2 SYGVKD. This CDR3 region has 13 residues. As DNA, the CDR3 is TGTGCCATCAGTGAGGGGACAAGCCATGGCTACACCTTC. Protein sequence: CAISEGTSHGYTF.